The T cell receptor (beta chain) under discussion was sequenced for a study of blood T cell repertoires in COVID-19. This CDR3 region has 14 residues. Germline-derived CDR1 and CDR2 are MNHEY and SMNVEV (reference sequence). The V end lost 5 bases, the J end lost 7 bases, and 17 bases lay between the germline ends. Each recovered donor of Cohort 3 presented with two negative PCRs, clearance, or symptom resolution. Using immunoSEQ multiplex PCR, the repertoire was profiled, and TCRdb retains in-frame clones only, with some absent. Of around 200,000 clones in the sample, roughly 80% were seen once. The rearrangement uses TRBV27 and TRBJ1-2; D gene unclear. The TCR sequence derives from a woman in her thirties who had recovered from COVID-19. The sample was PBMCs or T cells enriched from blood (not recorded which). The CDR3 region has the DNA TGTGCCAGCAGTCCCCAGGTAATGGGCCTTGGCTACACCTTC. Translation gives CASSPQVMGLGYTF.